The table lists the clone carrying this T cell receptor (beta chain) with many counts. As yet, its antigen is unknown. The sample is drawn from a study of beta chain features in type 1 diabetes. General study results and limits: Type 1 diabetes patients showed a moderate but significant shortening of TCRB CDR3s in all four CD4+ subsets. The study found that naive, central memory and Treg TCRB repertoires appeared more similar in patients than in healthy donors.

Expressed TCRB transcripts were sequenced because the isolated RNA had all been reverse transcribed beforehand. Generated by immunoSEQ multiplex PCR, the TCRdb table keeps only in-frame clones and is missing some. Here the sample spans more than 300,000 clones, 8.5% to 10% being singletons. This CDR3 region has 13 residues. Germline V CDR1 and CDR2: SNHLY, FYNNEI. V was trimmed by 3 bases and J by 1 base, leaving 6 bases between them. What was sequenced was central memory CD4+ T cells from blood. This sequence originates from a man younger than 45 with type 1 diabetes. The chain couples TRBV2 to TRBJ1-1; D call uncertain. The DNA of the CDR3 is TGTGCCAGCAGTGAGGGGAAGAACACTGAAGCTTTCTTT. Translated: CASSEGKNTEAFF.